The 18 T cell receptor beta chains given below trace back to one sample, sequenced in a study of control samples from healthy donors and cancer patients. Only in-frame clones appear in the TCRdb table, and some are missing; sequencing was by immunoSEQ multiplex PCR. The sample records approximately 170,000 clones, around 87% being singletons. Sequenced material: blood. Receptor source: a woman aged 50 to 60 in good health.

This rearrangement joins TRBV11-2 to TRBJ2-3; D call uncertain. The CDR3 runs to 12 residues. The germline V and J ends were trimmed by 4 bases and 0 bases, with 2 bases remaining between them. Germline V gene data show CDR1 as SGHAT and CDR2 as FQNNGV. The CDR3 is CASSSSTDTQYF. CDR3 nucleotide sequence: TGTGCCAGCAGCTCAAGCACAGATACGCAGTATTTT. Full variable domain (rest looked up from reference TRBV11-2 and TRBJ2-3): EAGVAQSPRYKIIEKRQSVAFWCNPISGHATLYWYQQILGQGPKLLIQFQNNGVVDDSQLPKDRFSAERLKGVDSTLKIQPAKLEDSAVYLCASSSSTDTQYFGPGTRLTVL.

The V and J genes are TRBV24-1 and TRBJ1-1; D might be TRBD1 (6 bases). Germline lookup yields CDR1 KGHDR and CDR2 SFDVKD. V was shortened by 0 bases and J by 8 bases, with 21 bases between the two germline ends. The CDR3 sequence is 17 residues long. CDR3 region: CATSDLLRSGGPFEAFF. The DNA for the CDR3 is TGTGCCACCAGTGATTTGCTCCGCTCGGGGGGCCCTTTCGAAGCTTTCTTT.

The rearrangement joins TRBV6-2 or TRBV6-3 to TRBJ2-3, with D unresolved. Trimming cost V 5 bases and J 2 bases, with 11 bases left between them. Germline values: CDR1 MNHEY, CDR2 SVGEGT. This CDR3 contains 14 residues. For the CDR3, the DNA is TGTGCCAGCAGTCCGATCCATTTCACAGATACGCAGTATTTT. Amino acids: CASSPIHFTDTQYF.

The chain employs TRBV14 and TRBJ2-7; D not resolved. Germline V gene lookup returns CDR1 SGHDN and CDR2 FVKESK. V shed 0 bases and J shed 2 bases, with 8 bases lying between them. CDR3 length: 14 amino acids. The CDR3 is CASSQDPRPYEQYF. The CDR3, as DNA: TGTGCCAGCAGCCAAGATCCCAGACCCTACGAGCAGTACTTC.

This clone has a single count. The rearrangement uses TRBV7-9 and TRBJ2-2; D is unclear. This CDR3 contains 15 residues. Germline CDR1 reads SEHNR; CDR2 reads FQNEAQ (reference sequence). V lost 2 bases to trimming and J lost 0 bases, with 7 bases between them. CDR3 amino acids: CASSLHTANTGELFF. The CDR3, as DNA: TGTGCCAGCAGCTTACACACCGCGAACACCGGGGAGCTGTTTTTT.

This chain joins TRBV5-1 and TRBJ1-1; D is possibly TRBD1 (5 bases). Germline-derived CDR1 and CDR2 are SGHRS and YFSETQ. With 4 bases removed from V and 6 bases from J, the gap between germline ends came to 13 bases. CDR3 length equals 13 residues. The CDR3 bases are TGCGCCAGCAGCGCGTCGCCGACAGCTGAAGCTTTCTTT. This codes for CASSASPTAEAFF. Drawing the rest from reference TRBV5-1 and TRBJ1-1, the complete variable domain is KAGVTQTPRYLIKTRGQQVTLSCSPISGHRSVSWYQQTPGQGLQFLFEYFSETQRNKGNFPGRFSGRQFSNSRSEMNVSTLELGDSALYLCASSASPTAEAFFGQGTRLTVV.

This clone appeared once. V and J are TRBV30 and TRBJ2-7; either TRBD1 or TRBD2 may supply D (5 bases each). In germline, CDR1 is GTSNPN, CDR2 SVGIG (reference sequence). The V gene lost 2 bases and the J gene lost 3 bases, with 20 bases spanning the gap. The CDR3 runs 16 residues. The CDR3 nucleotides are TGTGCCTGGAGTACTGGGTGGTCGGGGCAGGTCTACGAGCAGTACTTC. Its translation: CAWSTGWSGQVYEQYF.

The table lists this clone with a count of one. CDR3 bases: TGTGCCAGCAGCTTAGAACGGAGGGAGCTGTTTTTT. Encoded protein: CASSLERRELFF. The chain links TRBV11-2 to TRBJ2-2; D is undetermined. This CDR3 comprises 12 residues. Germline V gene sequence: CDR1 SGHAT, CDR2 FQNNGV. V lost 0 bases, J lost 9 bases, and 5 bases lay in between. The full variable domain, in which reference TRBV11-2 and TRBJ2-2 provide the parts outside the CDR3, is EAGVAQSPRYKIIEKRQSVAFWCNPISGHATLYWYQQILGQGPKLLIQFQNNGVVDDSQLPKDRFSAERLKGVDSTLKIQPAKLEDSAVYLCASSLERRELFFGEGSRLTVL.

Note on this clone: The junction and the germline gene differ at one end; a read error may be behind it. The genes are TRBV7-2 and TRBJ1-2; D gene uncertain. CDR1 and CDR2 from the germline V gene are SGHTA and FQGNSA. This CDR3 region has 17 residues. The CDR3 DNA reads TGTGCCAGCAGCTTAGCGTATCGTCGCGAAGCTAACTGTGGCTACACCTTC. Its protein is CASSLAYRREANCGYTF.

The V call is TRBV20-1, the J call TRBJ1-2, with TRBD1 as a possible D gene (6 bases). Germline CDR1 reads DFQATT; CDR2 reads SNEGSKA (reference sequence). This CDR3 comprises 13 residues. Trimming shortened V by 3 bases and J by 8 bases, and 16 bases separated the two germline ends. CDR3 sequence reads: CSASDAGEKGYTF. The CDR3 DNA sequence: TGCAGTGCTAGTGATGCAGGGGAAAAGGGCTACACCTTC.

The table lists this clone with a count of one. The V call is TRBV7-2, the J call TRBJ2-2, with TRBD1 identical over 8 bases. After removal of 10 bases from V and 2 bases from J, the junction contained 18 bases not matched to a gene. Germline assignment: CDR1 SGHTA and CDR2 FQGNSA. This CDR3 is 18 amino acids long. The CDR3 reads CATYNWGGDRPNTGELFF. The CDR3 nucleotides are TGTGCCACCTACAACTGGGGCGGGGACAGGCCAAACACCGGGGAGCTGTTTTTT.

This chain connects TRBV11-2 to TRBJ1-2; D remains unclear. The CDR3 loop spans 18 amino acids. Looked up from germline, CDR1 is SGHAT and CDR2 is FQNNGV. V lost 2 bases, J lost 3 bases, and 22 bases lay in between. In DNA form, the CDR3 reads TGTGCCAGCAGCTTACGGGGTACTGGCCCGGGCATCGACTATGGCTACACCTTC. Translation gives CASSLRGTGPGIDYGYTF.

This chain links TRBV9 with TRBJ2-4, with 11 nucleotides matching TRBD2. V shed 0 bases and J 5 bases; nucleotides not matched to a gene: 4. Germline V gene lookup returns CDR1 SGDLS and CDR2 YYNGEE. The CDR3 covers 16 residues. As DNA, the CDR3 is TGTGCCAGCAGCGTAGCACTAGCGGGGGCCCAAAACATTCAGTACTTC. Encoded protein: CASSVALAGAQNIQYF. Filled out from reference TRBV9 and TRBJ2-4, the complete variable domain reads DSGVTQTPKHLITATGQRVTLRCSPRSGDLSVYWYQQSLDQGLQFLIQYYNGEERAKGNILERFSAQQFPDLHSELNLSSLELGDSALYFCASSVALAGAQNIQYFGAGTRLSVL.

In nucleotides, the CDR3 is TGTGCCAGCAGTTTATCCCTGACAGGGGGCTACGAGCAGTACTTC. This encodes CASSLSLTGGYEQYF. The chain recombines TRBV27 with TRBJ2-7, with TRBD1 identical over 9 bases. The V and J ends lost 0 bases and 3 bases, in that order; junction bases with no gene match: 3. CDR1 and CDR2 (germline): MNHEY, SMNVEV (reference sequence). The CDR3 runs 15 residues.

The rearrangement uses TRBV28 and TRBJ1-1; D gene ambiguous. Trimming pared 7 bases from V and 6 bases from J, leaving 21 bases between. From germline, CDR1 is MDHEN and CDR2 SYDVKM. The length of the CDR3 is 15 residues. CDR3 region: CASTSRQRRGSEAFF. DNA for the CDR3: TGTGCCAGCACCTCCAGGCAGCGGCGAGGTTCTGAAGCTTTCTTT. Based on the CDR3 plus reference TRBV28 and TRBJ1-1, the full variable domain is DVKVTQSSRYLVKRTGEKVFLECVQDMDHENMFWYRQDPGLGLRLIYFSYDVKMKEKGDIPEGYSVSREKKERFSLILESASTNQTSMYLCASTSRQRRGSEAFFGQGTRLTVV.

The chain joins TRBV2 to TRBJ1-6; unclear D gene. The V gene's germline CDR1 is SNHLY and CDR2 FYNNEI. This CDR3 spans 13 amino acids. V lost 2 bases to trimming and J lost 7 bases, with 6 bases between them. CDR3 protein: CASSEPGNSPLHF. The CDR3, as DNA: TGTGCCAGCAGTGAACCCGGGAATTCACCCCTCCACTTT.

This clone was found a few times. DNA for the CDR3: TGTGCCAGCAGCGTAGCCCCCGCCGACACTGAAGCTTTCTTT. Residues: CASSVAPADTEAFF. V gene TRBV9 combines with J gene TRBJ1-1; the D is unclear. V dropped 0 bases and J dropped 3 bases, with 9 bases sitting between them. The CDR3 runs 14 residues. The V gene's germline CDR1 is SGDLS and CDR2 YYNGEE.

This clone was detected only a few times. This chain connects TRBV5-1 to TRBJ2-7; weak D call: TRBD1 (6 bases). The CDR3 contains 14 residues. Trimming removed 4 bases from V and 1 base from J, with 12 bases in between. Germline V lookup: CDR1 SGHRS, CDR2 YFSETQ. This CDR3 reads CASSTEGVSYEQYF. The CDR3, as DNA: TGCGCCAGCAGCACCGAGGGGGTTTCCTACGAGCAGTACTTC.